This T cell receptor (beta chain) was captured in a study of CD8 T cells in Susac syndrome. Germline assignment: CDR1 MNHNS and CDR2 SASEGT. There are 17 residues in the CDR3. The V end was cut by 5 bases, the J end by 2 bases, with 19 bases between. The RNA, about 0.5 to 1 ug, was put through reverse transcription using random hexamers. The TCR beta CDR3 was amplified by immunoSEQ multiplex PCR across 54 Vbeta, 13 Jbeta. One entry per CDR3 protein, called by TCRdb with MiXCR from the immunoSEQ multiplex PCR reads. The sample holds approximately 150,000 distinct CDR3 sequences, roughly 95% seen once. TEMRA cells were enriched by FACS, while CD8+ and CD4+ T cells were obtained through a negative isolation that was performed magnetically.

This chain uses TRBV6-1 with TRBJ2-1; tentatively, D is TRBD2 (6 bases). This clonotype originated in a human donor in good health. The sample taken for sequencing was CD4+ T cells from PBMCs. The CDR3 DNA sequence: TGTGCCAGCAGTCCTGACAGATCTAGCGTTACCTACAATGAGCAGTTCTTC. As protein: CASSPDRSSVTYNEQFF.